This TCR beta chain was profiled in a study of shared clonotypes between healthy human individuals (dated by TCRdb to about 2020). About the full investigation: The cohort comprised a couple of women and a few men aged 18 to 49 years. For each donor, three plates each were used for CD4 naive and CD4 memory, two plates were used for CD8 naive, and one plate was used for CD8 memory. To estimate repertoire size and how much clonotypes are shared between individuals, the study performed deep sequencing of blood TCR repertoires from a few healthy adults. Libraries were prepared and TCR repertoires were sequenced by different laboratories using diverse techniques, in order to increase sequencing depth and limit assay-specific biases. Per donor, leukapheresis produced somewhere between about 0.8 and 9.5 billion PBMCs. On the study overall, not on this receptor specifically: Naive subsets generally had larger estimated clonotype richness than memory subsets. The genetic and exposure-history diversity represented was limited by the small number of donors. Around 5% of naive CD4, roughly 3.6% of naive CD8, 2% to 2.5% of memory CD4, and 0.35% to 0.5% of memory CD8 clonotypes were shared across a few donors. Sampling was limited to blood, and TCR repertoires in tissue likely differ from TCR repertoires in blood. Compared with non-shared clonotypes, clonotypes shared by all four sorted-subset donors had higher generation probabilities. Based on pairwise subsampling, the degree of clonotype sharing among donors was expected to be affected by sequencing depth. Even with the large sequencing depth, rarefaction of the sorted-subset datasets indicated that sequencing was incomplete.

The donors were healthy, HIV-negative adults who had no recently reported acute infections or vaccinations. Only Caucasian adults living in Nashville, Tennessee, USA were represented among the donors. The CD8 memory samples were a combination of magnetically selected CD45RO+ cells and CCR7-negative CD45RA+ effector memory (TemRA) cells. Blood was obtained by leukapheresis, after which PBMCs were separated by Ficoll-Histopaque density gradient centrifugation and cryopreserved in liquid nitrogen vapor phase. Analytical flow cytometry was used to check the purity and quantity of each magnetically sorted T cell population. Each sorted fraction had its genomic DNA isolated and then quantified by UV absorbance on a Nanodrop 2000c. The CDR3, cysteine through phenylalanine, is 17 amino acids long. Just CDR3 DNA is preserved here, 51 bases in frame from base 1. In the germline V gene, CDR1 corresponds to SGHTA and CDR2 to FQGNSA. Relative to germline, V is missing 2 bases and J is missing 4 bases, with 10 bases of the junction outside any gene match.

Regarding this clone: Its target antigen remains unknown. No much larger clonotype is one base removed from it; base qualities were not supplied.

Using the deep immunoSEQ assay, TCR CDR3 regions were amplified from genomic DNA by multiplex PCR. Extracted genomic DNA from each cell subset was distributed evenly across all wells of several immunoSEQ 96-well plates, and each plate was treated as a replicate. For sorted subsets, each replicate PCR was loaded with 200 ng genomic DNA, equivalent to 30,000 or so T cell genomes. Purified libraries were measured with a Qubit 3.0 fluorometer, size-checked on a Bioanalyzer 2100, and measured again with the KAPA Library Quantification kit. A separate single-read 150-cycle Illumina NextSeq 550 flow cell was used to sequence each immunoSEQ 96-well plate. Per the source publication's procedure: Because the immunoSEQ output held only junctional sequences and lacked quality scores, the filtering could not match the filtering applied to full-length reads. To assign V/J genes and CDR3, sequences were annotated using PyIR, a Python wrapper for IgBLAST v1.9, with IMGT germline references. Reads were removed for weak V/J assignments (E-value above 1e-6), missing CDR3, stop codons, out-of-frame junctions, or ambiguous translated residues. V3J clonotypes were defined by identical inferred V gene, J gene, and CDR3 amino acid sequence. Percentage overlap between repertoires was computed as shared unique clonotypes divided by the size of the smaller repertoire. Three approaches were used to assess repertoire richness: RTK rarefaction, the Chao1 estimator, and Recon v2.1 estimates of unobserved clonotypes. OLGA was used to compute generation probabilities for all TCRbeta clonotypes that the gDNA method yielded from a handful of donors. TCRdb limited this immuneACCESS table to in-frame rearrangements with V and J called. A share of clones is missing; checked studies link under half to unresolved V genes, and the rest is unexplained. V, J and clone size are those of that table, while D and trimming were read from the DNA. This sample lists 600,000 to 750,000 clones; 90% were detected once. The top ten constitute around a third of the sample.

This chain joins TRBV7-2 to TRBJ2-5; 10 nucleotides in the junction match TRBD2. Sequencing used memory CD8+ T cells from PBMCs. Taken with the paper, the label for cell subset or site translates to: CD45RO+ cells pooled with CCR7-negative TemRA cells. This receptor was taken from a man aged 18 to 30 in good health. Some clones in this sample may be carry-over from other donors' samples. DNA sequence: TGTGCCAGCAGCTTAACGGGTAGCGGGAGGAGAAGAGAGACCCAGTACTTC. Its amino acids are CASSLTGSGRRRETQYF. With the portions outside the CDR3 filled from the reference TRBV7-2 and TRBJ2-5 genes, the complete variable region becomes GAGVSQSPSNKVTEKGKDVELRCDPISGHTALYWYRQSLGQGLEFLIYFQGNSAPDKSGLPSDRFSAERTGGSVSTLTIQRTQQEDSAVYLCASSLTGSGRRRETQYFGPGTRLLVL.